The TCR beta chain under discussion was sequenced for a study of identical twins. From the 5' RACE reads, TCRdb called clonotypes with MiXCR, one entry per CDR3 protein. The sample records a few hundred thousand distinct CDR3 sequences, under 9% being singletons. The CDR3 runs 13 residues. V was cut by 0 bases and J by 9 bases, with 9 bases left in between. The germline V gene encodes CDR1 LNHDA and CDR2 SQIVND (reference sequence). This clonotype was picked up a small number of times. These data are also associated with another study on yellow fever vaccine responses in identical twins.

The receptor comes from a woman under 30 in good health. The V call is TRBV19, the J call TRBJ1-5; D perhaps matches TRBD1 (6 bases). Sequencing was carried out using memory (CD45RO+) T cells sorted from blood. CDR3 nucleotide sequence: TGTGCCAGTAGTATAGATAGGGGGATGCCCCAGCATTTT. It translates to CASSIDRGMPQHF.